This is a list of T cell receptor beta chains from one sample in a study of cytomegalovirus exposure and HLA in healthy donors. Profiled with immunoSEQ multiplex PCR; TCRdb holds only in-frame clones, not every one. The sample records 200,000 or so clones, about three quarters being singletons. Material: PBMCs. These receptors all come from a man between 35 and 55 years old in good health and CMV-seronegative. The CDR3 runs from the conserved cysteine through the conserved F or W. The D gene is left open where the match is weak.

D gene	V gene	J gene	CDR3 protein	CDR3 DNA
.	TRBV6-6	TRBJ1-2	CASSGSNYGYTF	TGTGCCAGCAGTGGGAGTAACTATGGCTACACCTTC
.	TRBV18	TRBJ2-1	CASSPRDEQFF	TGTGCCAGCTCACCCCGGGATGAGCAGTTCTTC
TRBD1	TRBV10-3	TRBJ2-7	CAISDPGQGSHEQYF	TGTGCCATCAGTGACCCGGGACAGGGATCTCACGAGCAGTACTTC
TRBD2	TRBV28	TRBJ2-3	CASSSPLWTSRSTDTQYF	TGTGCCAGCAGCTCCCCCCTTTGGACTAGCCGAAGCACAGATACGCAGTATTTT
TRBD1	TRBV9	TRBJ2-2	CASSANGQGAGELFF	TGTGCCAGCAGCGCTAATGGACAGGGGGCCGGGGAGCTGTTTTTT
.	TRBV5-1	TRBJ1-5	CASSPEGLGNQPQHF	TGCGCCAGCAGCCCCGAGGGCCTGGGCAATCAGCCCCAGCATTTT
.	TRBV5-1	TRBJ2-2	CASSLSPGQGVTGELFF	TGCGCCAGCAGCTTGAGCCCGGGTCAGGGCGTCACCGGGGAGCTGTTTTTT
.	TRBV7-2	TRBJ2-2	CASSLTGIGELFF	TGTGCCAGCAGCTTAACGGGAATCGGGGAGCTGTTTTTT
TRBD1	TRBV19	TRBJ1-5	CASSTTGSNRPQHF	TGTGCCAGTAGTACGACAGGGAGCAATCGGCCCCAGCATTTT
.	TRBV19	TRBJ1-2	CATQRGVGYGYTF	TGTGCCACCCAGCGGGGGGTGGGCTATGGCTACACCTTC
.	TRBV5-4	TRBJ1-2	CASSLTREDNGYTF	TGTGCCAGCAGCTTGACCCGGGAAGATAATGGCTACACCTTC
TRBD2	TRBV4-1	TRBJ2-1	CASSRLSLAGGGYNEQFF	TGCGCCAGCAGTCGACTAAGCCTAGCGGGGGGGGGTTACAATGAGCAGTTCTTC
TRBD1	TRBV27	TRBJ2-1	CASSFPGQGPFF	TGTGCCAGCAGTTTCCCGGGACAGGGTCCGTTCTTC
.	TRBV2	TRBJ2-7	CASRPDSYEQYF	TGTGCCAGCAGGCCGGACAGCTACGAGCAGTACTTC